A single sample gave rise to the 14 T cell receptor beta chains below, sequenced in a study of CD4+ T cells in melanoma (dated by TCRdb to between 2021 and 2023). The receptor library was made with the immunoSEQ multiplex PCR assay. What TCRdb holds here is the immuneACCESS table cut down to in-frame rearrangements. Part of the clones is not present; checked against another copy, under half of the missing clones reflect an unresolved V gene, and the others are unexplained. This sample has 18,000 or so clones in its table, and 81% of those were observed once. The leading ten clones occupy 5.4% of the sample. Material: cells from a culture (not recorded whether cultured in vitro). The receptors were sampled from a human donor with melanoma.

The J gene is TRBJ2-2, the V gene TRBV7-3, with D possibly matching TRBD2 (5 bases). The germline CDR1 and CDR2 sequences are SGHTA and FQGTGA. The length of the CDR3 is 14 residues. V lost 0 bases and J 5 bases, leaving 7 bases between the germline ends. CDR3 in amino acids: CASSLTGLTGELFF. DNA for the CDR3: TGTGCCAGCAGCTTAACTGGACTTACCGGGGAGCTGTTTTTT.

This sequence joins TRBV29-1 and TRBJ2-1; D could derive from TRBD1 or TRBD2 (5 bases each). V was clipped by 6 bases and J by 5 bases, with 17 bases between them. The CDR3 is 14 amino acids. CDR1 is SQVTM and CDR2 is ANQGSEA in the germline V gene. The CDR3 loop is CSVVDFRGDNEQFF. CDR3 sequence (DNA): TGCAGCGTGGTGGACTTCCGAGGGGACAATGAGCAGTTCTTC.

The DNA of the CDR3 is TGTGCCAGCAGTGAAAAGGGAGTAGGGACTAATGAAAAACTGTTTTTT. Amino acids: CASSEKGVGTNEKLFF. The V call is TRBV6-1, the J call TRBJ1-4, with D unclear. The CDR3 is 16 residues long. The V and J ends lost 2 bases and 2 bases respectively, with 12 bases between them. Germline lookup yields CDR1 MNHNS and CDR2 SASEGT.

The chain employs TRBV19 and TRBJ1-5; D not resolved. The CDR3 sequence is 13 residues long. V lost 5 bases and J lost 4, with 9 bases in between. The V gene's germline CDR1 is LNHDA and CDR2 SQIVND (reference sequence). In nucleotides, the CDR3 is TGTGCCAGTAGTTTGTGGCAGAATCAGCCCCAGCATTTT. Translation gives CASSLWQNQPQHF.

CDR3 bases: TGCGCCAGCAGCTTAACTAGCGGGGGGTCTCTAACCTACGAGCAGTACTTC. It yields the protein CASSLTSGGSLTYEQYF. The rearrangement links TRBV5-1 to TRBJ2-7, with 12 positions matching TRBD2. The CDR3 runs to 17 residues. J gave up 2 bases and V 2 bases, and 8 bases lay outside the gene matches. CDR1 SGHRS and CDR2 YFSETQ come from the germline V gene.

This chain connects TRBV4-1 to TRBJ2-7; 7 nucleotides match TRBD1. This CDR3 has 15 residues. Germline loops: CDR1 MGHRA, CDR2 YSYEKL. The trim removed 5 bases at V and 3 bases at J, leaving 10 bases unmatched. CDR3 sequence reads: CASSYETGSLYEQYF. Written as DNA, the CDR3 is TGCGCCAGCAGCTATGAGACAGGGAGTCTCTACGAGCAGTACTTC.

This clone was seen only a few times. This chain links TRBV9 with TRBJ1-4; D is unresolved. V shed 2 bases and J shed 3 bases, with 8 bases lying between them. CDR1 is SGDLS, CDR2 YYNGEE, per germline. The CDR3 is 14 residues long. The CDR3 loop reads CASSVTGANEKLFF. In DNA form, the CDR3 reads TGTGCCAGCAGCGTTACGGGAGCTAATGAAAAACTGTTTTTT.

This chain connects TRBV7-9 to TRBJ2-7; no clear D gene. V was cut by 5 bases and J by 6 bases, with 20 bases left in between. This CDR3 spans 15 amino acids. Germline assignment: CDR1 SEHNR and CDR2 FQNEAQ (reference sequence). The CDR3 nucleotides are TGTGCCAGCAGCCGGGTGGGGATCGACGTGGGCGAGCAGTACTTC. Translation: CASSRVGIDVGEQYF.

The rearrangement joins TRBV4-1 to TRBJ1-5; D is perhaps TRBD1 (6 bases). Trimming cost V 5 bases and J 5 bases, with 13 bases left between them. This CDR3 spans 14 amino acids. Per germline, CDR1 MGHRA and CDR2 YSYEKL. The CDR3 region is CASSKGGNYQPQHF. CDR3 nucleotide sequence: TGCGCCAGCAGCAAAGGGGGGAACTATCAGCCCCAGCATTTT.

The rearrangement links TRBV5-5 to TRBJ2-3; possible D gene TRBD1, 6 bases. Germline V gene lookup returns CDR1 SGHKS and CDR2 YYEKEE (reference sequence). The CDR3 consists of 16 residues. Trimming took 4 bases from V and 5 from J, leaving 20 bases between them. CDR3 sequence reads: CASSPLWGRPQDTQYF. DNA for the CDR3: TGTGCCAGCAGCCCTCTATGGGGGCGTCCTCAAGATACGCAGTATTTT.

This chain connects TRBV27 to TRBJ2-7, with unresolved D. This CDR3 has 14 amino acids. V shed 6 bases and J shed 0 bases, with 12 bases lying between them. Germline loops: CDR1 MNHEY, CDR2 SMNVEV (reference sequence). The CDR3 sequence is CASSAYRSSYEQYF. The CDR3 nucleotides read TGTGCCAGCAGCGCATATCGGAGCTCCTACGAGCAGTACTTC.

V gene TRBV6-1 combines with J gene TRBJ2-5; TRBD1 aligns across 8 bases. CDR1 is MNHNS and CDR2 is SASEGT in the germline V gene. This CDR3 is built from 14 residues. The ends lost 3 bases at V and 5 bases at J; junction bases unmatched: 5. DNA of the CDR3: TGTGCCAGCAGTGAGTGGACAGGGAGGGAGACCCAGTACTTC. The encoded protein is CASSEWTGRETQYF.

J is TRBJ1-6 and V is TRBV5-6; TRBD1 aligns across 7 bases. Germline values: CDR1 SGHDT, CDR2 YYEEEE. The J segment lost 1 base and the V segment lost 4 bases, leaving 2 bases of the junction unmatched. There are 15 residues in the CDR3. CDR3 sequence (DNA): TGTGCCAGCAGCAACAGGGGTTCCTATAATTCACCCCTCCACTTT. Protein sequence: CASSNRGSYNSPLHF.

The rearrangement uses TRBV5-1 and TRBJ2-2; 10 nucleotides agree with TRBD2. J lost 3 bases, V lost 0 bases, and 2 bases had no gene match. Germline CDR1 and CDR2: SGHRS and YFSETQ. This CDR3 comprises 16 residues. Here the CDR3 DNA reads TGCGCCAGCAGCTTGGAGGGACTAGCGTACACCGGGGAGCTGTTTTTT. Translating gives CASSLEGLAYTGELFF.